These 22 T cell receptor beta chains were sequenced from one sample in a study of CD8 T cells in Susac syndrome (dated by TCRdb to about 2019). To prepare the library, the immunoSEQ multiplex PCR assay was applied. RNA was extracted using the RNeasy kit, and about 0.45 to 1 microgram was reverse transcribed with random hexamers. Using fastp trimming at Q25 and MiXCR clonotype assembly, TCRdb reanalyzed the public sequencing data and kept in-frame beta chains. Each CDR3 protein gets just one entry, which takes the most common genes and DNA from the rows behind it. The sample table records about 200,000 distinct CDR3 sequences; over 75% of these occur just once. The ten biggest clones cover about 0.09% of the sample. The sample taken for sequencing was CD4+ T cells from PBMCs. The receptors shown here come from a human donor with Susac syndrome.

The chain carries TRBV7-8 and TRBJ1-6; 8 positions match TRBD1. The CDR3 loop spans 16 amino acids. Germline trimming cut 4 bases from V and 7 bases from J; bases unmatched to any gene: 9. CDR1 and CDR2 (germline): SGHVS, FQNEAQ. The CDR3, as DNA: TGTGCCAGCAGCTCAACAGGGGGGTCAAGGAATTCACCCCTCCACTTT. It codes for CASSSTGGSRNSPLHF.

This clonotype appeared a few times. The gene calls are TRBV15 and TRBJ2-1; D may be TRBD2 (7 bases). The germline V and J ends were trimmed by 6 bases and 7 bases, with 25 bases remaining between them. Germline CDR1 reads LNHNV; CDR2 reads YYDKDF (reference sequence). This CDR3 has 17 amino acids. The CDR3 here is CATRPIGEGGGRNEQFF. The CDR3 DNA sequence: TGTGCCACCAGACCAATTGGGGAGGGGGGAGGTAGGAATGAGCAGTTCTTC.

This CDR3 reads CSARQGPDTEAFF. CDR3 DNA sequence: TGCAGCGCCCGACAGGGACCGGACACTGAAGCTTTCTTT. This chain connects TRBV29-1 to TRBJ1-1, with 7 bases aligning to TRBD1. The CDR3 has 13 amino acids. Looked up from germline, CDR1 is SQVTM and CDR2 is ANQGSEA. Trimming removed 7 bases from V and 3 bases from J; junction bases left unmatched: 8.

This clonotype was seen more than once but under ten times. This chain joins TRBV5-1 and TRBJ2-2; D is undetermined. The CDR3 is 15 amino acids. V shed 1 base and J shed 5 bases, with 12 bases lying between them. Per germline, CDR1 SGHRS and CDR2 YFSETQ. The CDR3 sequence: CASSLSGRDTGELFF. DNA for the CDR3: TGCGCCAGCAGCTTGTCCGGCCGTGATACCGGGGAGCTGTTTTTT.

This rearrangement joins TRBV20-1 to TRBJ1-6, with 8 bases fitting TRBD1. This CDR3 is built from 15 residues. Germline CDR1 is DFQATT and CDR2 is SNEGSKA (reference sequence). The ends lost 5 bases at V and 5 bases at J; junction bases unmatched: 8. The CDR3, as DNA: TGCAGTGCTCGATGGACAGGGACAAATAATTCACCCCTCCACTTT. It translates to CSARWTGTNNSPLHF.

V gene TRBV19 combines with J gene TRBJ2-1; possibly TRBD1 or TRBD2 for D (5 bases each). Germline V CDR1 and CDR2: LNHDA, SQIVND (reference sequence). The CDR3 has 15 residues. V was clipped by 6 bases and J by 5 bases, with 17 bases between them. In DNA, the CDR3 is TGTGCCAGTAGAAGAGACGGGGCACTCAACAATGAGCAGTTCTTC. Protein sequence: CASRRDGALNNEQFF.

To note about this clonotype: The junction departs from the called germline gene at one end, perhaps through a read error. The genes are TRBV28 and TRBJ2-2, with TRBD2 as a possible D gene (6 bases). This CDR3 comprises 14 residues. The germline gives CDR1 MDHEN, CDR2 SYDVKM. CDR3 loop: CASTITREAGELLF. In DNA, the CDR3 is TGTGCCAGCACCATAACGAGGGAGGCCGGGGAGCTGCTTTTT.

This clonotype appeared once. This chain uses TRBV7-3 with TRBJ2-6; D uncertain. The V and J ends lost 5 bases and 0 bases respectively, with 8 bases between them. This CDR3 has 15 residues. The germline gives CDR1 SGHTA, CDR2 FQGTGA. In DNA form, the CDR3 reads TGTGCCAGCAGCCCCAAGACCTCTGGGGCCAACGTCCTGACTTTC. This codes for CASSPKTSGANVLTF.

V is TRBV7-9 and J is TRBJ1-5, with unresolved D. Between the trimmed V and J ends, which lost 8 bases and 9 bases, there was a span of 11 bases. Germline values: CDR1 SEHNR, CDR2 FQNEAQ (reference sequence). The CDR3 runs to 11 residues. The CDR3 sequence is CASPRCRPQHF. The CDR3 DNA sequence: TGTGCCAGCCCTAGATGCCGGCCCCAGCATTTT.

CDR3 protein: CASSQDRLRTFTDTQYF. The CDR3 DNA sequence: TGTGCCAGCAGCCAAGATCGGCTAAGAACTTTCACAGATACGCAGTATTTT. The chain is built from TRBV14 and TRBJ2-3; D is undetermined. Trimming left V 0 bases short and J 2 bases short, with 15 bases between. The CDR3 totals 17 residues. The germline CDR1 and CDR2 sequences are SGHDN and FVKESK.

The V and J genes are TRBV12-3 or TRBV12-4 and TRBJ1-1, with TRBD1 matching 12 bases. The CDR3 consists of 15 residues. With V trimmed by 4 bases and J by 4 bases, 4 bases remained unmatched. In DNA form, the CDR3 reads TGTGCCAGCAGTTCGGGACAGGGGGCACGCACTGAAGCTTTCTTT. Amino acids: CASSSGQGARTEAFF.

The chain employs TRBV7-2 and TRBJ2-5; D is perhaps TRBD2 (6 bases). CDR3 size: 14 residues. With 5 bases removed from V and 5 bases from J, the gap between germline ends came to 15 bases. Germline CDR1 is SGHTA and CDR2 is FQGNSA. CDR3 loop: CASSRRGAGETQYF. In DNA, the CDR3 is TGTGCCAGCAGCCGGAGGGGAGCCGGGGAGACCCAGTACTTC. The full variable domain, in which reference TRBV7-2 and TRBJ2-5 provide the parts outside the CDR3, is GAGVSQSPSNKVTEKGKDVELRCDPISGHTALYWYRQSLGQGLEFLIYFQGNSAPDKSGLPSDRFSAERTGGSVSTLTIQRTQQEDSAVYLCASSRRGAGETQYFGPGTRLLVL.

Here the CDR3 reads CASSVVVGEGNTEAFF. The CDR3 DNA sequence: TGTGCCAGCAGCGTAGTTGTCGGGGAGGGGAACACTGAAGCTTTCTTT. The chain uses TRBV9 and TRBJ1-1; D is unresolved. Germline CDR1 and CDR2: SGDLS and YYNGEE. This CDR3 spans 16 amino acids. Trimming shortened V by 0 bases and J by 1 base, and 13 bases separated the two germline ends.

The chain recombines TRBV18 with TRBJ1-2; the D is unclear. The length of the CDR3 is 13 residues. V was trimmed by 3 bases and J by 1 base, leaving 6 bases between them. Germline V lookup: CDR1 KGHSH, CDR2 LQKENI. Here the CDR3 reads CASSPRVNYGYTF. CDR3 nucleotides: TGTGCCAGCTCACCTAGGGTTAACTATGGCTACACCTTC.

The chain joins TRBV27 to TRBJ1-5; D is unresolved. V gave up 5 bases and J gave up 1 base, with 9 bases separating them. The CDR3 is 14 residues long. CDR1 MNHEY and CDR2 SMNVEV come from the germline V gene (reference sequence). The CDR3 here is CASSRKDSNQPQHF. The CDR3 nucleotides read TGTGCCAGCAGTCGGAAGGACAGCAATCAGCCCCAGCATTTT.

This clonotype has only a few counts. The chain couples TRBV11-2 to TRBJ2-7, with D possibly matching TRBD2 (7 bases). This CDR3 spans 15 amino acids. Per the germline V gene, CDR1 is SGHAT and CDR2 is FQNNGV. The germline V and J ends were trimmed by 0 bases and 3 bases, with 12 bases remaining between them. The CDR3 sequence is CASSLDGGGVYEQYF. In DNA, the CDR3 is TGTGCCAGCAGCTTAGATGGGGGGGGCGTCTACGAGCAGTACTTC.

The V call is TRBV25-1, the J call TRBJ2-3; TRBD2 matches 11 bases. The CDR3 runs 17 residues. CDR1 and CDR2 from the germline V gene are MGHDK and SYGVNS. V dropped 3 bases and J dropped 4; count of bases not matched to a gene: 9. CDR3 amino acids: CASSDPLAGDNADTQYF. The CDR3 coding sequence is TGTGCCAGCAGTGACCCACTAGCGGGAGATAATGCAGATACGCAGTATTTT.

The CDR3: CASSLLWNEQFF. The CDR3 coding sequence is TGTGCCAGCAGTTTATTGTGGAATGAGCAGTTCTTC. The chain uses TRBV12-3 or TRBV12-4 and TRBJ2-1, with D uncertain. CDR3 length: 12 residues. Trimming took 2 bases from V and 7 from J, leaving 6 bases between them.

The chain is built from TRBV20-1 and TRBJ2-7, with TRBD2 identical over 8 bases. V lost 1 base and J lost 3; bases outside the gene matches: 8. CDR1 and CDR2 from the germline V gene are DFQATT and SNEGSKA (reference sequence). The CDR3 loop spans 15 amino acids. CDR3 coding DNA: TGCAGTGCTAGAGCTTCGGCGGGAGGCCACTACGAGCAGTACTTC. It codes for CSARASAGGHYEQYF.

This clonotype was recorded only once. One end of the junction does not line up with germline, which may come from a read error. V gene TRBV7-7 combines with J gene TRBJ2-1; 7 bases match TRBD2. This CDR3 comprises 16 residues. CDR1 and CDR2 (germline): SSHAT, FNYEAQ (reference sequence). CDR3 nucleotide sequence: TGTGCTAGCAGCGTGCTACTGAGGACTAGCTACAATGAGCAGTTCTTC. Protein product: CASSVLLRTSYNEQFF.

This chain joins TRBV6-1 and TRBJ2-3, with unresolved D. Between the trimmed V and J ends, which lost 4 bases and 2 bases, there was a span of 16 bases. The CDR3 has 16 amino acids. Germline V gene lookup returns CDR1 MNHNS and CDR2 SASEGT. CDR3 sequence: CASSADGQAHTDTQYF. In DNA, the CDR3 is TGTGCCAGCAGTGCCGACGGGCAGGCCCACACAGATACGCAGTATTTT.

V usage is TRBV5-6 and J usage is TRBJ2-3; D is possibly TRBD2 (5 bases). The germline gives CDR1 SGHDT, CDR2 YYEEEE. Trimming removed 4 bases from V and 1 base from J, with 13 bases in between. The CDR3 is 15 amino acids. The CDR3 sequence is CASSPSEGGTDTQYF. CDR3 nucleotides: TGTGCCAGCAGCCCATCTGAGGGCGGCACAGATACGCAGTATTTT.